Given below is one TCR beta chain in context. Its antigen is still unknown. PCR employed 60 Vbeta and 13 Jbeta primers. Per the authors' pipeline: A follow-up analysis tallied around 76 million unique TCR beta chains, roughly 10 million shared. Repertoires were generated with immunoSEQ multiplex PCR, while TCRdb's copy carries only in-frame clones and drops some. V, J and clone size are those of that table, while D and trimming were read from the DNA. This sample has about 140,000 clones, with roughly 70% found just once. This sample stems from a study of cytomegalovirus exposure and HLA in healthy donors. The study's findings and limits: Analysis performed later showed TCR beta chains linked to HLA being more clonally expanded than equally common others. When analyzed later, a missense DCLRE1C variant was found to be linked to TCR beta V- and J-gene trimming.

Trimming at V came to 3 bases and at J to 3 bases, leaving 8 bases not matched to a gene. The CDR3 length is 16 residues. CDR1 is MGHRA and CDR2 is YSYEKL in the germline V gene. Sequences were obtained from PBMCs. This TCR came from a man aged 45-60 years in good health and CMV-seropositive. This rearrangement joins TRBV4-1 to TRBJ1-5, with 7 bases aligning to TRBD1. The CDR3: CASSHQGGGNNQPQHF. CDR3 coding DNA: TGCGCCAGCAGCCATCAAGGGGGCGGAAACAATCAGCCCCAGCATTTT.